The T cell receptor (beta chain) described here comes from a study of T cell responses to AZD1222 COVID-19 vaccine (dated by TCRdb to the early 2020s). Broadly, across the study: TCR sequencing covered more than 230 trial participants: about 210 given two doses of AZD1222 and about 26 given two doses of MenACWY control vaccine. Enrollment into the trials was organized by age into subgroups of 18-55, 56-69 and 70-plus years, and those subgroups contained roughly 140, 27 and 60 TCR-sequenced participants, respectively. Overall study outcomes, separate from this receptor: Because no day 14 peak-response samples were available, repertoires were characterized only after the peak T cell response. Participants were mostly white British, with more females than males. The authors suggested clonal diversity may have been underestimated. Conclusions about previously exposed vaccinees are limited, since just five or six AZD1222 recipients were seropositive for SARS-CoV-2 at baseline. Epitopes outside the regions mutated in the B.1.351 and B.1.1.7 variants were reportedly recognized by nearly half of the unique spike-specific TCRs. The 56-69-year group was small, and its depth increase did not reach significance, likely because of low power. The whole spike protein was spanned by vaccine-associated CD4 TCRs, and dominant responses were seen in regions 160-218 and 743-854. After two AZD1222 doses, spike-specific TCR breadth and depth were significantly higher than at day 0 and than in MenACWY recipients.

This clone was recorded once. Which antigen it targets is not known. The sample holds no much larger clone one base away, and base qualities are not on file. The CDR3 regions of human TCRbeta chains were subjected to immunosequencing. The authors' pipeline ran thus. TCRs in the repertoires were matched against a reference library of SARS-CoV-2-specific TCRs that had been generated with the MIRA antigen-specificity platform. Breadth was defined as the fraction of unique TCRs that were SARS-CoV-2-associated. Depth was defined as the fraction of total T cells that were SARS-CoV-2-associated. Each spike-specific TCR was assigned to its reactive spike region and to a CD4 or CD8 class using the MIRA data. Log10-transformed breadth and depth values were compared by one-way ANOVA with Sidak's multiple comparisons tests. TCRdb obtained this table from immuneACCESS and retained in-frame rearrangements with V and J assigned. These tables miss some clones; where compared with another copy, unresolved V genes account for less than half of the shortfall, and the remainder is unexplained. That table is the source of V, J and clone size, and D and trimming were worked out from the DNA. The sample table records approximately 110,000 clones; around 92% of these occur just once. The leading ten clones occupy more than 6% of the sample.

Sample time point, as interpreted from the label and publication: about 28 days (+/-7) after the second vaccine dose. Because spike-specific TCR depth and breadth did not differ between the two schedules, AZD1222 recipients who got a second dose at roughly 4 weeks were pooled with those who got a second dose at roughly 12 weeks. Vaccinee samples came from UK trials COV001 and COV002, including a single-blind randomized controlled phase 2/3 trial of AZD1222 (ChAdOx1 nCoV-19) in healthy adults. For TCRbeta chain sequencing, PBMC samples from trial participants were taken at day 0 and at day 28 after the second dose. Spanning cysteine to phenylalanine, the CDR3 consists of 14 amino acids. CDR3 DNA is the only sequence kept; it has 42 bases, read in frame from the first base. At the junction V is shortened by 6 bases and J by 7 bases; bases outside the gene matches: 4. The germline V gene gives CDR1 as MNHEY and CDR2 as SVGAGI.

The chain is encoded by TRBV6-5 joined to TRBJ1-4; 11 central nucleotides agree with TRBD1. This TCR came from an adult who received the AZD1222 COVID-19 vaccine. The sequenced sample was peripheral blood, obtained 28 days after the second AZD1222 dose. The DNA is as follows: TGTGCCAGCAGATACGGGACAGGGGGTGAAAAACTGTTTTTT. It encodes CASRYGTGGEKLFF.